A selection of T cell receptor beta chains follows, all from one sample in a study of blood T cell repertoires in COVID-19. Libraries were prepared by immunoSEQ multiplex PCR; TCRdb keeps only in-frame clonotypes and omits some of them. The sample holds some 140,000 clones; about three quarters are singletons and the top ten take under 2%. Sample: peripheral blood. Receptors were obtained from a man older than 75 with acute or convalescent COVID-19. Each CDR3 is given with its conserved first and last residue. Each record gives: J gene, V gene, clone size, D gene, CDR3 protein, CDR3 DNA. The D gene is left open where the match is weak. Where a row states a size, it is once, few, many or the class of an expanded clone; other rows omit it.

>TRBJ1-2|TRBV28|.|TRBD1
CASKEDRGSSYGYTF
TGTGCCAGCAAAGAGGACAGGGGTTCCTCCTATGGCTACACCTTC
>TRBJ1-6|TRBV6-5|few|.
CASSYSERNNSPLHF
TGTGCCAGCAGTTACTCCGAGAGGAACAATTCACCCCTCCACTTT
>TRBJ1-4|TRBV7-6|few|TRBD1
CASSSGQGANDKLFF
TGTGCCAGCAGCTCGGGACAGGGCGCCAACGACAAACTGTTTTTT
>TRBJ2-1|TRBV5-6|.|TRBD1
CASSWDRGQAYNEQFF
TGTGCCAGCAGCTGGGACAGGGGGCAAGCCTACAATGAGCAGTTCTTC
>TRBJ2-7|TRBV4-1|.|.
CASSQEFSSLYEQYF
TGCGCCAGCAGCCAAGAATTTTCCAGTCTCTACGAGCAGTACTTC
>TRBJ2-1|TRBV3-1/TRBV3-2|.|.
CASSQDIAVKWGGNEQFF
TGTGCCAGCAGCCAAGATATAGCGGTGAAGTGGGGAGGCAATGAGCAGTTCTTC
>TRBJ1-1|TRBV30|.|.
CAWTRGWQGTEAFF
TGTGCCTGGACCCGTGGGTGGCAGGGCACTGAAGCTTTCTTT
>TRBJ2-5|TRBV5-1|.|.
CASSLFPQETQYF
TGCGCCAGCAGCTTGTTCCCGCAAGAGACCCAGTACTTC
>TRBJ2-3|TRBV4-3|.|.
CASRDIASTDTQYF
TGCGCCAGTCGGGACATCGCTAGCACAGATACGCAGTATTTT
>TRBJ2-5|TRBV27|.|.
CASSLEGRDWETQYF
TGTGCCAGCAGTCTGGAAGGACGGGACTGGGAGACCCAGTACTTC
>TRBJ2-1|TRBV4-1|once|.
CASSQDQGRSEQFF
TGCGCCAGCAGCCAAGATCAGGGCAGAAGTGAGCAGTTCTTC
>TRBJ1-6|TRBV19|once|.
CASSNGVNNSPLHF
TGTGCCAGTAGTAACGGAGTAAATAATTCACCCCTCCACTTT
>TRBJ2-3|TRBV7-6|.|TRBD2
CASSLGGLAGPYDTQYF
TGTGCCAGCAGCTTAGGGGGACTAGCGGGGCCTTATGATACGCAGTATTTT
>TRBJ1-4|TRBV19|.|.
CASRDTTNEKLFF
TGTGCCAGTAGAGACACCACTAATGAAAAACTGTTTTTT
>TRBJ2-5|TRBV12-3/TRBV12-4|.|.
CASSLVAVETQYF
TGTGCCAGCAGTTTAGTCGCGGTAGAGACCCAGTACTTC
>TRBJ1-1|TRBV7-2|.|TRBD1
CASSPRQGQNTEAFF
TGTGCCAGCAGCCCCAGACAGGGTCAGAACACTGAAGCTTTCTTT
>TRBJ1-5|TRBV28|.|.
CASSSRKGGISNQPQHF
TGTGCCAGCAGTTCCCGCAAGGGGGGGATAAGCAATCAGCCCCAGCATTTT
>TRBJ1-2|TRBV5-1|.|.
CASSLSFSEQGGYTF
TGCGCCAGCAGCTTGTCTTTCTCGGAACAGGGTGGCTACACCTTC
>TRBJ2-3|TRBV10-3|.|.
CAISESRGGSTDTQYF
TGTGCCATCAGTGAGTCGAGAGGTGGTAGCACAGATACGCAGTATTTT
>TRBJ1-2|TRBV7-2|.|TRBD1
CASSLGVRTGMRGYTF
TGTGCCAGCAGCTTAGGGGTTAGGACAGGGATGCGAGGCTACACCTTC
>TRBJ2-7|TRBV7-8|.|TRBD1
CASSSTGAYEQYF
TGTGCCAGCAGCTCGACAGGGGCCTACGAGCAGTACTTC
>TRBJ2-2|TRBV29-1|.|TRBD1
CSASDRGRTGELFF
TGCAGCGCTAGCGACAGGGGAAGGACCGGGGAGCTGTTTTTT
>TRBJ1-4|TRBV6-1|.|.
CASSETGLWEKLFF
TGTGCCAGCAGTGAAACTGGACTCTGGGAAAAACTGTTTTTT
>TRBJ1-3|TRBV3-1/TRBV3-2|.|.
CASSHDPTGGNTIYF
TGTGCCAGCAGCCATGACCCAACAGGTGGAAACACCATATATTTT
>TRBJ1-2|TRBV15|.|.
CATSPQLGGSGYGYTF
TGTGCCACCAGCCCCCAGCTGGGGGGATCGGGCTATGGCTACACCTTC
>TRBJ1-4|TRBV28|.|TRBD1
CASSLPGQGGEKLFF
TGTGCCAGCAGTCTACCGGGACAGGGTGGAGAAAAACTGTTTTTT
>TRBJ1-6|TRBV7-6|few|.
CASSPTEFGNSPLHF
TGTGCCAGCAGCCCGACGGAGTTTGGGAATTCACCCCTCCACTTT
>TRBJ1-2|TRBV11-2|.|TRBD1
CASSLTLGQGVIGYTF
TGTGCCAGCAGCTTAACTCTCGGACAGGGGGTCATAGGCTACACCTTC
>TRBJ2-2|TRBV14|.|.
CASSLYRNTGELFF
TGTGCCAGCAGCCTTTACAGGAACACCGGGGAGCTGTTTTTT
>TRBJ2-3|TRBV6-1|.|.
CASSDFWATGGTDTQYF
TGTGCCAGCAGTGATTTTTGGGCCACCGGGGGCACAGATACGCAGTATTTT
>TRBJ1-5|TRBV18|.|TRBD1
CASSPPNGQGGQPQHF
TGTGCCAGCTCACCACCTAATGGCCAGGGGGGACAGCCCCAGCATTTT
>TRBJ1-2|TRBV7-6|.|.
CASSFQGSNYGYTF
TGTGCCAGCAGCTTCCAGGGCTCTAACTATGGCTACACCTTC
>TRBJ1-3|TRBV5-1|.|.
CASSLETLTGRSGNTIYF
TGCGCCAGCAGCTTGGAAACGCTGACAGGCCGCTCTGGAAACACCATATATTTT
>TRBJ2-3|TRBV7-6|.|TRBD1
CASSLRNRGSADTQYF
TGTGCCAGCAGCTTACGTAACAGGGGGAGCGCAGATACGCAGTATTTT
>TRBJ1-2|TRBV30|few|TRBD1
CAWSVRTGTYGYTF
TGTGCCTGGAGTGTACGGACAGGGACCTATGGCTACACCTTC
>TRBJ1-1|TRBV21-1|.|.
CASSKTRECGYTEAFF
TGTGCCAGCAGCAAAACGAGGGAATGTGGGTACACTGAAGCTTTCTTT
>TRBJ2-3|TRBV4-3|.|TRBD1
CASSQARQGLGADTQYF
TGCGCCAGCAGCCAAGCCCGACAGGGTTTGGGAGCAGATACGCAGTATTTT
>TRBJ1-5|TRBV6-5|.|.
CASSKDGNSNQPQHF
TGTGCCAGCAGTAAGGACGGGAACAGCAATCAGCCCCAGCATTTT
>TRBJ2-5|TRBV5-1|.|TRBD1
CATAPTGAVQETQYF
TGCGCCACGGCCCCGACAGGGGCCGTCCAAGAGACCCAGTACTTC
>TRBJ2-7|TRBV5-4|.|.
CASSLGDTYEQYF
TGTGCCAGCAGCCTGGGGGACACCTACGAGCAGTACTTC
>TRBJ1-3|TRBV16|.|.
CASSQLATPLSGNTIYF
TGTGCCAGCAGCCAATTGGCAACCCCGCTCTCTGGAAACACCATATATTTT
>TRBJ2-7|TRBV3-1/TRBV3-2|few|.
CASRQEGSGYEQYF
TGTGCCAGCAGGCAGGAAGGAAGCGGGTACGAGCAGTACTTC
>TRBJ1-2|TRBV3-1/TRBV3-2|.|.
CASSQDTHAGSGYTF
TGTGCCAGCAGCCAAGATACCCACGCGGGATCTGGCTACACCTTC
>TRBJ1-2|TRBV5-6|.|.
CASTVDMGRHGYTF
TGTGCCAGCACCGTGGACATGGGGCGGCATGGCTACACCTTC
>TRBJ1-1|TRBV6-5|.|.
CASSPLADMNTEAFF
TGTGCCAGCAGCCCCTTGGCGGATATGAACACTGAAGCTTTCTTT
>TRBJ2-2|TRBV11-1|.|TRBD2
CASRPTSGGNTGELFF
TGTGCCAGCAGACCAACTAGCGGGGGGAACACCGGGGAGCTGTTTTTT
>TRBJ2-5|TRBV11-3|.|TRBD2
CASSLVSLAGEETQYF
TGTGCCAGCAGCTTAGTATCACTAGCGGGGGAAGAGACCCAGTACTTC
>TRBJ1-6|TRBV7-9|.|.
CASSRSERELLPLHF
TGTGCCAGCAGCCGGTCAGAGAGGGAGCTTTTGCCCCTCCACTTT